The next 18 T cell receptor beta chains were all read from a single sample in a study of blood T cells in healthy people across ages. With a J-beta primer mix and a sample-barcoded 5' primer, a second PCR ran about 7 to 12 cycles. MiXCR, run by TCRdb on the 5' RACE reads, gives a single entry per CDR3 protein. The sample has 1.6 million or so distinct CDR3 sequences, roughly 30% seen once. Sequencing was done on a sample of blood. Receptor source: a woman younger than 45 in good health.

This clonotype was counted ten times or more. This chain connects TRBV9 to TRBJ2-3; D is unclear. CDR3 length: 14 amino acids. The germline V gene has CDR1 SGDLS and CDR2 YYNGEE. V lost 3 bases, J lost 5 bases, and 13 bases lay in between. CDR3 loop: CASSGHSVQDTQYF. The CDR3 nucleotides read TGTGCCAGCAGCGGCCACAGTGTACAAGATACGCAGTATTTT.

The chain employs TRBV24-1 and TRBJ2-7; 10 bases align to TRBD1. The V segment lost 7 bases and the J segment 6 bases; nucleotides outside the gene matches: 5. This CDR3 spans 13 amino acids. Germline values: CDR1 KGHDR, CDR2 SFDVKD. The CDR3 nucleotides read TGTGCCACCAGGCCCGGGACAGGGGTCGAGCAGTACTTC. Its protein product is CATRPGTGVEQYF.

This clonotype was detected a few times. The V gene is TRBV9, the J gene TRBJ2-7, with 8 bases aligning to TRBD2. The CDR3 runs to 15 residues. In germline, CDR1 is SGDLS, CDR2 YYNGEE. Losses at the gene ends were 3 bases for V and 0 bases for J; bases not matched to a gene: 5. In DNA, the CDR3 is TGTGCCAGCAGCGGCCCGGGACTAGGCTCCTACGAGCAGTACTTC. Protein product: CASSGPGLGSYEQYF.

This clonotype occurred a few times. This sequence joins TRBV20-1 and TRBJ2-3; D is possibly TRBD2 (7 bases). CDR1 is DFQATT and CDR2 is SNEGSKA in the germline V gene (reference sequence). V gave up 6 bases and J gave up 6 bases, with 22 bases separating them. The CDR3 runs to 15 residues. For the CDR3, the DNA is TGCAGTGCCCTTGGGGGGGCGGGGGTTTTGGATACGCAGTATTTT. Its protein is CSALGGAGVLDTQYF.

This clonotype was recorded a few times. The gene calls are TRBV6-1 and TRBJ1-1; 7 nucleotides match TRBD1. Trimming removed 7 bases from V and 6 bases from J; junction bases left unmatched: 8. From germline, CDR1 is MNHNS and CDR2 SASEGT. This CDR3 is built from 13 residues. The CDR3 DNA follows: TGTGCCAGCACTCCAGGGGGTCTAGCTGAAGCTTTCTTT. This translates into CASTPGGLAEAFF.

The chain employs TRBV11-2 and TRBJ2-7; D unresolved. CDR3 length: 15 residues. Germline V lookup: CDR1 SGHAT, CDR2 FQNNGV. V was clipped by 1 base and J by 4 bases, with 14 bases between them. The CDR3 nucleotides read TGTGCCAGCAGCTTAGCCCGCGAGCTGTGTTACGAGCAGTACTTC. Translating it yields CASSLARELCYEQYF.

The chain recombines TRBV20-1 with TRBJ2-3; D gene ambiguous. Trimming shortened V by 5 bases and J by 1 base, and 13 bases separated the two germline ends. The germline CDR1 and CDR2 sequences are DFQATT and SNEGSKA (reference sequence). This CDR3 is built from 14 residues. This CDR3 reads CSAPVSYRTDTQYF. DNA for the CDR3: TGCAGTGCTCCCGTGAGCTACCGCACAGATACGCAGTATTTT.

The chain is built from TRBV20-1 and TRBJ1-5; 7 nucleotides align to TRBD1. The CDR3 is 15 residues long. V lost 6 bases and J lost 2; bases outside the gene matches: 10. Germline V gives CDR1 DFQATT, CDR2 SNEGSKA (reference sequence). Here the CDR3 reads CSANEGAEGNQPQHF. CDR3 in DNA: TGCAGTGCCAACGAGGGGGCGGAGGGCAATCAGCCCCAGCATTTT.

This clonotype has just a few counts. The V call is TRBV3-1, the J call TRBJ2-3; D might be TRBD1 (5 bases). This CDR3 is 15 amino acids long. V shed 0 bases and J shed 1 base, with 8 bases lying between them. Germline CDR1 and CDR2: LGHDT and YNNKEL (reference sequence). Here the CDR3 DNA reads TGTGCCAGCAGCCAAGACACAGGTCGCACAGATACGCAGTATTTT. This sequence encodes CASSQDTGRTDTQYF.

The CDR3 here is CASSAQLRDQPQHF. CDR3 DNA: TGTGCCAGCAGTGCCCAGTTACGCGATCAGCCCCAGCATTTT. The V gene is TRBV2, the J gene TRBJ1-5; D unclear. Germline CDR1 SNHLY, CDR2 FYNNEI. The CDR3 sequence is 14 residues long. V was cut by 4 bases and J by 5 bases, with 12 bases left in between.

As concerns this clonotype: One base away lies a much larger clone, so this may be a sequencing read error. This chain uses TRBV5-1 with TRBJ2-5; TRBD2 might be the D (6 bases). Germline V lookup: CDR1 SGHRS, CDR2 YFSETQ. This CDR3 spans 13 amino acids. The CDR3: CASSADNRETRYF. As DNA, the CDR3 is TGCGCCAGCAGCGCCGACAACCGGGAGACCCGGTACTTC.

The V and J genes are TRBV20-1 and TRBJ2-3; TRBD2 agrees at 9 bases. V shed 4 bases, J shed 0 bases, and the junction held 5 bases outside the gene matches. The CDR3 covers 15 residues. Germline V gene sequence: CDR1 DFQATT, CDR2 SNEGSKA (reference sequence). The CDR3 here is CSAISGSPSTDTQYF. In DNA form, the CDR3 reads TGCAGTGCTATTAGCGGGAGCCCTAGCACAGATACGCAGTATTTT.

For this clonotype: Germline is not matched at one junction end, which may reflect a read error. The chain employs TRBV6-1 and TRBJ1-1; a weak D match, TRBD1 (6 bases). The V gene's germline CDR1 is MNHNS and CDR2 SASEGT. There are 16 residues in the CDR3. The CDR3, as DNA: TGTACCAGCAGTGGACAGCCGAATCTCATGAACACTGAAGCTTTCTTT. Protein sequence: CTSSGQPNLMNTEAFF.

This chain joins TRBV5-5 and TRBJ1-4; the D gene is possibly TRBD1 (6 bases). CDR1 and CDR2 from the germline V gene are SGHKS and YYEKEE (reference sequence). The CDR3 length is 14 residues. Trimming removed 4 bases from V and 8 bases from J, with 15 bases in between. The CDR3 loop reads CASSGTQGREKLFF. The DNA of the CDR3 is TGTGCCAGCAGCGGGACCCAGGGGAGGGAAAAACTGTTTTTT.

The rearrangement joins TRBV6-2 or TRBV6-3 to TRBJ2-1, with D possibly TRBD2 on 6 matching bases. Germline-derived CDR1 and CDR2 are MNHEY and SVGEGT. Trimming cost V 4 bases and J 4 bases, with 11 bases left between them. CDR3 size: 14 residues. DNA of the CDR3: TGTGCCAGCAGTTCGGGACGGGAGTACAATGAGCAGTTCTTC. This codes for CASSSGREYNEQFF.

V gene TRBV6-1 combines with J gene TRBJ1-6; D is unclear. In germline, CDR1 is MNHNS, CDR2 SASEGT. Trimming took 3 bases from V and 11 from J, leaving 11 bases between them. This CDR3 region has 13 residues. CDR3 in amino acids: CASSEARDPPLHF. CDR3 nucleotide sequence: TGTGCCAGCAGTGAGGCGAGGGATCCACCCCTCCACTTT.

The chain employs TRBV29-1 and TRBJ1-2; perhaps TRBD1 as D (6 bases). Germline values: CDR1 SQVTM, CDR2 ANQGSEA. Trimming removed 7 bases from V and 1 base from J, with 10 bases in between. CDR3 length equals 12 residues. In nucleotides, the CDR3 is TGCAGCGCTGAGGGGGATAACTATGGCTACACCTTC. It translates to CSAEGDNYGYTF. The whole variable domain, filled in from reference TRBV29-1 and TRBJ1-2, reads SAVISQKPSRDICQRGTSLTIQCQVDSQVTMMFWYRQQPGQSLTLIATANQGSEATYESGFVIDKFPISRPNLTFSTLTVSNMSPEDSSIYLCSAEGDNYGYTFGSGTRLTVV.

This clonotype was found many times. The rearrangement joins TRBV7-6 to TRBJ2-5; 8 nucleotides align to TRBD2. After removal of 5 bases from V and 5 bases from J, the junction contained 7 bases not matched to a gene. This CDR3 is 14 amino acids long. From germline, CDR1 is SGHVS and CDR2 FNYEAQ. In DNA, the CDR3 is TGTGCCAGCAGCCTGTGGACTAGCAGGGAGACCCAGTACTTC. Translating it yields CASSLWTSRETQYF.